The rows below give T cell receptor beta chains drawn from one sample of a study of T cell clones after liver transplantation. The table came from immunoSEQ multiplex PCR; TCRdb's copy has only in-frame clones and leaves some out. The data hold under 90,000 clones, with around 80% observed a single time. The sample here was CD4+ T cells from blood, taken before liver transplant. These receptors originate from a human donor who received a liver transplant. Each CDR3 is given without its conserved first and last residue. The order of the fields is J gene, V gene, CDR3 protein.

TRBJ2-7 TRBV6-6 ASNRDSYEQY
TRBJ2-7 TRBV7-2 ASSLKGGLYEQY
TRBJ2-3 TRBV29-1 SVGGLAGGPDTQY
TRBJ2-1 TRBV7-3 ASRFAGGPYEQF
TRBJ1-5 TRBV7-9 ASSPGTGVNQPQH
TRBJ2-1 TRBV27 ATAVRGRVRNEQF
TRBJ1-2 TRBV11-3 ASSCLLYLGKTYGYT
TRBJ2-7 TRBV7-2 ASSLYYEQY
TRBJ2-3 TRBV7-3 ASSSPGYTDTQY
TRBJ2-2 TRBV28 ASSPTSFGTGELF
TRBJ1-5 TRBV10-2 ASRLTGGEGQPQH
TRBJ2-1 TRBV25-1 ASSEWVVGLADYNEQF
TRBJ1-5 TRBV7-2 ASSLAGMQPQH
TRBJ2-3 TRBV10-3 ATGRESSSTDTQY
TRBJ2-2 TRBV27 ASSFRAGNTGELF
TRBJ1-1 TRBV5-1 ASSLEQANTEAF
TRBJ1-4 TRBV6-5 ASSGQVATNEKLF
TRBJ2-3 TRBV6-5 ASSYSSGDTDTQY
TRBJ1-1 TRBV7-2 ASSFRDTEAF
TRBJ2-6 TRBV19 ASSYAGTGFSGANVLT
TRBJ1-5 TRBV28 ASSHQDKLGNQPQH
TRBJ2-1 TRBV5-4 ASSLGLAVDNEQF
TRBJ1-2 TRBV7-2 ASSLGAGELT
TRBJ2-3 TRBV6-1 ASTLSDSTDTQY
TRBJ2-3 TRBV5-4 ASSTGTSGSPDTQY
TRBJ2-3 TRBV5-6 ASSLAATPFYTQY
TRBJ1-2 TRBV10-1 ASSEGQGAYGYT
TRBJ2-5 TRBV5-4 ASSFSETGVETQY
TRBJ2-7 TRBV7-8 ASSLRWGAEQY
TRBJ2-2 TRBV9 ASSVAPGSGELF
TRBJ1-5 TRBV28 ASSLRDRGQNQPQH
TRBJ2-5 TRBV18 ASSPDNQETQY
TRBJ1-2 TRBV6-5 ASSRPGQTIGGYT
TRBJ1-4 TRBV21-1 ASTPPGLATNEKLF
NA TRBV7-2 ASSARLAGPFYEQY
TRBJ1-1 TRBV5-1 ASSLSGEVAF
TRBJ2-1 TRBV27 ASSLSRTSNEQF
TRBJ1-4 TRBV28 ASRAAGAKEKLF
TRBJ1-5 TRBV10-2 ASSAQGFYQPQH
TRBJ1-1 TRBV10-3 AISVQGKEAF
TRBJ2-7 TRBV4-1 ASSLTVSYEQY
TRBJ1-1 TRBV7-9 ASSLTGRHTEAF
TRBJ1-2 TRBV19 ASSSVLNYGYT
TRBJ1-3 TRBV30 AWSKGTGTTGDTIY
TRBJ2-7 TRBV5-4 ASSLNRDPVGQY
TRBJ2-1 TRBV4-1 ASKIGSSYNEQF
TRBJ2-1 TRBV28 ASSLGSGLYNEQF
TRBJ2-1 TRBV29-1 SVYHWSSYNEQF
TRBJ2-5 TRBV5-4 ASSWGTSGRRVGETQY
TRBJ2-5 TRBV19 ASSIGLAYQETQY